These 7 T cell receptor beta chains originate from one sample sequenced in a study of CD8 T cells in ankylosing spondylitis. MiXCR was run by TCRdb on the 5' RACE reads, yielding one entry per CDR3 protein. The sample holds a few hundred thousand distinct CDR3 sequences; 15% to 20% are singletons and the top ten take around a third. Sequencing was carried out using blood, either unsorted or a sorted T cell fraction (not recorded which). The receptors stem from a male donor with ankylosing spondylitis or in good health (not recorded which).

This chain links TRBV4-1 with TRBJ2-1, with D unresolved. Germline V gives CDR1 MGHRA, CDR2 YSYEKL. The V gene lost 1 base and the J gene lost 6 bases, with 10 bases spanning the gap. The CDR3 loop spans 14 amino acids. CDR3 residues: CASSQVGLSNEQFF. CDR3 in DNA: TGCGCCAGCAGCCAAGTTGGCCTGAGCAATGAGCAGTTCTTC.

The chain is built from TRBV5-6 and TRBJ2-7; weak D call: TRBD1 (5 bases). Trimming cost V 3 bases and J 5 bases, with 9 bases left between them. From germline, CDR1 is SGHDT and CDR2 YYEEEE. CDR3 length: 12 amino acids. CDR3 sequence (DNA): TGTGCCAGCAGCTCGGACATGGACGAGCAGTACTTC. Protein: CASSSDMDEQYF.

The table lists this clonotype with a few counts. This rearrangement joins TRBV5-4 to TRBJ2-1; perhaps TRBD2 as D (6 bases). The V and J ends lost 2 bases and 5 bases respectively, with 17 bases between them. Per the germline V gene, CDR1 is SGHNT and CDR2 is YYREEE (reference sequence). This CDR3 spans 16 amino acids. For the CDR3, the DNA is TGTGCCAGCAGCTTCGTTAGACCAGAGCGGGACAATGAGCAGTTCTTC. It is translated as CASSFVRPERDNEQFF.

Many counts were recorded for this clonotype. CDR3: CSARDQANQETQYF. The CDR3 DNA reads TGCAGTGCTAGAGATCAGGCTAATCAAGAGACCCAGTACTTC. The chain couples TRBV20-1 to TRBJ2-5; no reliable D call. The germline V and J ends were trimmed by 0 bases and 2 bases, with 10 bases remaining between them. Germline CDR1 and CDR2: DFQATT and SNEGSKA (reference sequence). The CDR3 spans 14 residues.

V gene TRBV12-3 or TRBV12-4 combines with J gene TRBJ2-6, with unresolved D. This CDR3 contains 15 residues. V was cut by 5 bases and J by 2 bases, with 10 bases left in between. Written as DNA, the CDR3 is TGTGCCAGCAGTCCCATGGGCGCTGGGGCCAACGTCCTGACTTTC. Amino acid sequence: CASSPMGAGANVLTF.

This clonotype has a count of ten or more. The DNA of the CDR3 is TGTGCCAGCAGCTTTATTAATGAGCAGTTCTTC. It is translated as CASSFINEQFF. The chain couples TRBV7-9 to TRBJ2-1; D not certain. Germline V gene lookup returns CDR1 SEHNR and CDR2 FQNEAQ (reference sequence). This CDR3 has 11 residues. V lost 3 bases, J lost 7 bases, and 4 bases lay in between.

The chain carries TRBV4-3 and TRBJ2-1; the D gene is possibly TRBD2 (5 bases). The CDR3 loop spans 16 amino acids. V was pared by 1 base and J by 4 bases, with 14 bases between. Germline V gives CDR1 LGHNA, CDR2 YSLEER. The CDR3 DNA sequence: TGCGCCAGCAGCCAAGGGACTCCCCAACCTTACAATGAGCAGTTCTTC. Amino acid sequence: CASSQGTPQPYNEQFF.